This T cell receptor beta chain comes out of a study of beta chain features in type 1 diabetes. Looking at the study overall: Cell yields, gender and age were similar in healthy donors and patients. Sorted cells from all samples, numbering about 100,000,000, were examined.

Expressed TCRB transcripts were sequenced, since all the RNA that had been isolated was reverse transcribed. Profiling relied on immunoSEQ multiplex PCR, and the TCRdb table lists in-frame clones only, not all of them. The sample has about 620,000 clones, about a sixth seen once; the top ten hold 0.07% to 0.095%. The CDR3 extends over 15 amino acids. Germline assignment: CDR1 SGHDT and CDR2 YYEEEE. The V end lost 1 base, the J end lost 2 bases, and 11 bases lay between the germline ends. V usage is TRBV5-6 and J usage is TRBJ2-3; D is unresolved. The specimen sequenced was naive CD4+ T cells from blood. This sequence originates from a young man in good health. CDR3 nucleotide sequence: TGTGCCAGCAGCTTGCTAATCTCCTTCACAGATACGCAGTATTTT. It encodes CASSLLISFTDTQYF.